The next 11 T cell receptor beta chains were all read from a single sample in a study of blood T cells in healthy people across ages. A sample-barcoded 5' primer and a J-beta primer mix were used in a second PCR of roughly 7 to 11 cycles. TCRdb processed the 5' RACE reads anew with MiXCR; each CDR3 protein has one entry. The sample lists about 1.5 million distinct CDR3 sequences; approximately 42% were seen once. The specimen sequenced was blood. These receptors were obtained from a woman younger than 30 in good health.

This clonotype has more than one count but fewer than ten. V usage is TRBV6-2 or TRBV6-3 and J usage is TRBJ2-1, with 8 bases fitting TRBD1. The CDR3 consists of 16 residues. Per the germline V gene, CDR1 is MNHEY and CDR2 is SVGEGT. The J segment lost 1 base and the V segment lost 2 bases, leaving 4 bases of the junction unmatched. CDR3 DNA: TGTGCCAGCAGTTACATAGGACAGGGTTCCTACAATGAGCAGTTCTTC. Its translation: CASSYIGQGSYNEQFF.

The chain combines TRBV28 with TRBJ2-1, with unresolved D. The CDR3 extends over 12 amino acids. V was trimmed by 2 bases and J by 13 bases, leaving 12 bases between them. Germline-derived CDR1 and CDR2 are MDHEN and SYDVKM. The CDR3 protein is CASSLATPRQFF. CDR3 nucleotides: TGTGCCAGCAGTTTAGCGACTCCTCGTCAGTTCTTC.

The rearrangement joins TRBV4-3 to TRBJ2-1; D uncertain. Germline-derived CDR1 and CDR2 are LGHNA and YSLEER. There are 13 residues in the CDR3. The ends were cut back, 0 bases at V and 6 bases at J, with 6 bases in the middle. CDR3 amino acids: CASSQELANEQFF. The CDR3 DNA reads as TGCGCCAGCAGCCAAGAGCTCGCCAATGAGCAGTTCTTC.

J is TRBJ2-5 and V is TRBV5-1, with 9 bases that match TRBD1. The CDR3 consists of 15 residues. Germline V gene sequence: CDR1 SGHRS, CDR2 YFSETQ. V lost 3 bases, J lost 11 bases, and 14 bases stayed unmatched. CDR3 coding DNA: TGCGCCAGCAGCTGGGTACGGCGGACAGGGGAAGAGCAGTACTTC. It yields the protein CASSWVRRTGEEQYF. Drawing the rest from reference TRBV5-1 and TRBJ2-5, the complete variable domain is KAGVTQTPRYLIKTRGQQVTLSCSPISGHRSVSWYQQTPGQGLQFLFEYFSETQRNKGNFPGRFSGRQFSNSRSEMNVSTLELGDSALYLCASSWVRRTGEEQYFGPGTRLLVL.

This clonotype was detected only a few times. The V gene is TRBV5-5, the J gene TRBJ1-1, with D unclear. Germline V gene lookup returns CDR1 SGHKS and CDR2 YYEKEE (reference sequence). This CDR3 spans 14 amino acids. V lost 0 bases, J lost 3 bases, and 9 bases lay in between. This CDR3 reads CASSLVVGYTEAFF. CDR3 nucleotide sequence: TGTGCCAGCAGCTTGGTGGTGGGTTACACTGAAGCTTTCTTT. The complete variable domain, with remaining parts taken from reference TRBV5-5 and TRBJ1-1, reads DAGVTQSPTHLIKTRGQQVTLRCSPISGHKSVSWYQQVLGQGPQFIFQYYEKEERGRGNFPDRFSARQFPNYSSELNVNALLLGDSALYLCASSLVVGYTEAFFGQGTRLTVV.

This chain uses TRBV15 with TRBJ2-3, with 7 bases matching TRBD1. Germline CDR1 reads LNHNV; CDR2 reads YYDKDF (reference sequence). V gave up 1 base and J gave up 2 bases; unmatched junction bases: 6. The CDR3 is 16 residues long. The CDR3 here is CATSRGAGGITDTQYF. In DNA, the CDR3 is TGTGCCACCAGCAGAGGGGCAGGGGGAATCACAGATACGCAGTATTTT.

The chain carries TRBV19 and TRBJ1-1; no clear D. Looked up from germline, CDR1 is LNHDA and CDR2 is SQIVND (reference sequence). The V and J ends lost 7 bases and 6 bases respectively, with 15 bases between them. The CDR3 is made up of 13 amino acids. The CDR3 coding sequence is TGTGCCAGTACCCCCTCGGGCGTTGCTGAAGCTTTCTTT. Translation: CASTPSGVAEAFF.

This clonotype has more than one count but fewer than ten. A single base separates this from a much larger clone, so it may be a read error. In nucleotides, the CDR3 is TGCGCCAGCAGCAAGGGGGCAACTAATGAAAAACTGTTTTTT. Translating it yields CASSKGATNEKLFF. The chain uses TRBV5-1 and TRBJ1-4, with D possibly TRBD1 on 6 matching bases. CDR1 SGHRS and CDR2 YFSETQ come from the germline V gene. The V end lost 4 bases, the J end lost 0 bases, and 7 bases lay between the germline ends. The CDR3 runs 14 residues. The full variable domain, in which reference TRBV5-1 and TRBJ1-4 provide the parts outside the CDR3, is KAGVTQTPRYLIKTRGQQVTLSCSPISGHRSVSWYQQTPGQGLQFLFEYFSETQRNKGNFPGRFSGRQFSNSRSEMNVSTLELGDSALYLCASSKGATNEKLFFGSGTQLSVL.

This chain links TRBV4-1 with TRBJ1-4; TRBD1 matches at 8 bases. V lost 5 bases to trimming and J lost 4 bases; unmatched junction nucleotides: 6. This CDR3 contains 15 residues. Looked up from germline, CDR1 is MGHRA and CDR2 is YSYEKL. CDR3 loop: CASSAPGQVNEKLFF. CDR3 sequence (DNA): TGCGCCAGCAGCGCACCGGGACAGGTTAATGAAAAACTGTTTTTT.

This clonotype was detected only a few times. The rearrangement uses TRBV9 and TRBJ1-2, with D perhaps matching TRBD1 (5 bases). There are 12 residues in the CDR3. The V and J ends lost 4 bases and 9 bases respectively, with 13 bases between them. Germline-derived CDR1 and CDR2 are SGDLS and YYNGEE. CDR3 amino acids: CASSSRDARYTF. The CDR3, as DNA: TGTGCCAGCAGCTCTAGGGACGCCCGCTACACCTTC.

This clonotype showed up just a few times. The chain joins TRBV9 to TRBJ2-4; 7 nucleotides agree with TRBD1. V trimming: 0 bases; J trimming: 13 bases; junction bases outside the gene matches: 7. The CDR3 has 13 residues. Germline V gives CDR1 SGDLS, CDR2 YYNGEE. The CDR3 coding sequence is TGTGCCAGCAGCGTAGCGGCCCAGGGGGAGCAGTACTTC. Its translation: CASSVAAQGEQYF.